The 8 T cell receptor beta chains presented below share a single source sample, sequenced in a study of blood T cell repertoires in COVID-19. Assay: immunoSEQ multiplex PCR; the TCRdb copy retains only in-frame clones and omits some. The data contain approximately 220,000 clones, roughly 85% of them singletons. The sample comprised PBMCs or T cells enriched from blood (not recorded which). These receptor sequences come from a woman aged 40-49 years with acute COVID-19.

The genes are TRBV27 and TRBJ2-1; D unclear. From germline, CDR1 is MNHEY and CDR2 SMNVEV (reference sequence). Trimming cost V 2 bases and J 15 bases, with 17 bases left between them. The CDR3 runs 13 residues. CDR3 DNA: TGTGCCAGCAGTTTAACCACTGCCCAGACAAGGTTCTTC. This encodes CASSLTTAQTRFF.

The rearrangement uses TRBV6-5 and TRBJ2-1; D not certain. This CDR3 has 16 residues. Germline CDR1 reads MNHEY; CDR2 reads SVGAGI. V dropped 2 bases and J dropped 2 bases, with 13 bases sitting between them. This chain's CDR3 is CASSYNRLQTYNEQFF. CDR3 in DNA: TGTGCCAGCAGTTACAACCGACTCCAAACCTACAATGAGCAGTTCTTC.

The V gene is TRBV4-1, the J gene TRBJ2-1; D is perhaps TRBD2 (5 bases). This CDR3 is 16 amino acids long. The V gene's germline CDR1 is MGHRA and CDR2 YSYEKL. V dropped 0 bases and J dropped 2 bases, with 11 bases sitting between them. The chain's CDR3 is CASSQERSGAYNEQFF. The CDR3 region has the DNA TGCGCCAGCAGCCAAGAAAGGAGCGGAGCCTACAATGAGCAGTTCTTC.

The chain is built from TRBV28 and TRBJ2-1; no definite D call. V lost 5 bases and J lost 1, with 15 bases in between. CDR3 size: 16 residues. Germline CDR1 and CDR2: MDHEN and SYDVKM. The CDR3 spells CASSPEYGWSYNEQFF. The CDR3 coding sequence is TGTGCCAGCAGTCCCGAGTACGGGTGGTCCTACAATGAGCAGTTCTTC. Full variable domain (remainder filled in from reference TRBV28 and TRBJ2-1): DVKVTQSSRYLVKRTGEKVFLECVQDMDHENMFWYRQDPGLGLRLIYFSYDVKMKEKGDIPEGYSVSREKKERFSLILESASTNQTSMYLCASSPEYGWSYNEQFFGPGTRLTVL.

The chain links TRBV2 to TRBJ2-2; D perhaps matches TRBD1 (6 bases). CDR3 length: 16 amino acids. Germline loops: CDR1 SNHLY, CDR2 FYNNEI. V dropped 5 bases and J dropped 6 bases, with 19 bases sitting between them. The CDR3 spells CASSPPQGKFSGELFF. Here the CDR3 DNA reads TGTGCCAGCAGTCCCCCACAGGGTAAATTTTCCGGGGAGCTGTTTTTT.

This chain uses TRBV7-2 with TRBJ2-1, with TRBD2 matching over 12 bases. This CDR3 contains 14 residues. V lost 3 bases, J lost 8 bases, and 2 bases stayed unmatched. Germline assignment: CDR1 SGHTA and CDR2 FQGNSA. In DNA, the CDR3 is TGTGCCAGCAGCTTTCTAGCGGGAGGGGATGAGCAGTTCTTC. Translated, it gives CASSFLAGGDEQFF.

The chain couples TRBV3-1 (or the pseudogene TRBV3-2) to TRBJ2-3; TRBD1 matches at 9 bases. The V segment lost 4 bases and the J segment 6 bases; nucleotides outside the gene matches: 8. The CDR3 is 15 amino acids. Germline CDR1 and CDR2: LGHDT and YNNKEL (reference sequence). The CDR3 DNA sequence: TGTGCCAGCAGCCCCCGGGACAGGGTAATCGATACGCAGTATTTT. Translated, it gives CASSPRDRVIDTQYF.

The chain has TRBV9 and TRBJ2-3; TRBD2 agrees at 11 bases. This CDR3 has 18 amino acids. Germline V lookup: CDR1 SGDLS, CDR2 YYNGEE. V lost 0 bases to trimming and J lost 3 bases; unmatched junction nucleotides: 9. CDR3 DNA sequence: TGTGCCAGCAGCGTAGGGGGACGAGGGACTAGCGGTACAGATACGCAGTATTTT. Protein sequence: CASSVGGRGTSGTDTQYF.